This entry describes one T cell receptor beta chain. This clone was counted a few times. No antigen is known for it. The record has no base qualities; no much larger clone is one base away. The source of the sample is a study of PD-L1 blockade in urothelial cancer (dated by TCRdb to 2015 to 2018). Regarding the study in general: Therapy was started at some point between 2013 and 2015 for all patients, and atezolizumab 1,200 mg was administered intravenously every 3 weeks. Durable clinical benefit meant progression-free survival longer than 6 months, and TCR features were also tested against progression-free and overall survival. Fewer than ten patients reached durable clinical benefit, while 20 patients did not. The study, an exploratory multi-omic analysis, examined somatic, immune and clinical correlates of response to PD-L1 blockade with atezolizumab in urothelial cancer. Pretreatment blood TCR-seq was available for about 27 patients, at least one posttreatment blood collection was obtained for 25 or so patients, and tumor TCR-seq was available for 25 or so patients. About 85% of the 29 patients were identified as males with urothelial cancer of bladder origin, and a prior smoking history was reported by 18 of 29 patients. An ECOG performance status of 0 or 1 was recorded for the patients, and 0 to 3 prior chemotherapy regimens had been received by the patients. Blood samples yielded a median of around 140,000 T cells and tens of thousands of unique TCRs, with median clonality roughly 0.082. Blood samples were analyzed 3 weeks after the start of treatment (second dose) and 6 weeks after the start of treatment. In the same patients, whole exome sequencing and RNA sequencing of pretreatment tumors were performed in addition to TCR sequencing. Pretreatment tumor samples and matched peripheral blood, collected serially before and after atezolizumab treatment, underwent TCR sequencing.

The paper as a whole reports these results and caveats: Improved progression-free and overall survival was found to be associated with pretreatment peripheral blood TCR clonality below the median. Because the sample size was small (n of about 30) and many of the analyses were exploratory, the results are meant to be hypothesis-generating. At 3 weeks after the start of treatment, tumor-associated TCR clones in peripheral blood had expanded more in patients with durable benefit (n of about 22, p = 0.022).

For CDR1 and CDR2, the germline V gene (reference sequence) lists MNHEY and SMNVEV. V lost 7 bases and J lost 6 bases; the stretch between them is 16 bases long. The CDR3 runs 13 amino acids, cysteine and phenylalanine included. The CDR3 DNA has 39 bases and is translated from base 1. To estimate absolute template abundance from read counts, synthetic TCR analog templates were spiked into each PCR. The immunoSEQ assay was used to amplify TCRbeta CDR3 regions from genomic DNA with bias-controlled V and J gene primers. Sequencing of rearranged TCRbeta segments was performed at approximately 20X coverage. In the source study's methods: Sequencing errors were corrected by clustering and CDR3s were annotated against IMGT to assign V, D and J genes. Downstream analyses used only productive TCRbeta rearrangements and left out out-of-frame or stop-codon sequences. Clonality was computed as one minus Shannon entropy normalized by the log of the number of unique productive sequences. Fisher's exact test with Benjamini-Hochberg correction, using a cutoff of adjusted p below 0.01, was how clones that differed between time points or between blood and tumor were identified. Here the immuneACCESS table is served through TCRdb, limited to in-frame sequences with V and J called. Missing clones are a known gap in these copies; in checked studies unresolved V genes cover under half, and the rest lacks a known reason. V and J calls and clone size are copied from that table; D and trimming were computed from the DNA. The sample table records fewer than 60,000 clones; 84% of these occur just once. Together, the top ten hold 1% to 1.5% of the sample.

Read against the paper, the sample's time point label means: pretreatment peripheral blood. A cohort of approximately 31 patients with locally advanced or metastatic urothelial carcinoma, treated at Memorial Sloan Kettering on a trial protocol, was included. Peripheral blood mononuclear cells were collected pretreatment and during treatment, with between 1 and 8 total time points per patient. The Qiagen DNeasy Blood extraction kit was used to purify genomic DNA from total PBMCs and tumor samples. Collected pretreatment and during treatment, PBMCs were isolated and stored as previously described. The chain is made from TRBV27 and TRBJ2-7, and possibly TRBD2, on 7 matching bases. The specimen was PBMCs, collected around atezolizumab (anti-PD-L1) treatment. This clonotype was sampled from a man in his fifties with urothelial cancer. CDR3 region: CASKGGLGGEQYF. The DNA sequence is TGTGCCAGCAAGGGGGGGCTGGGGGGCGAGCAGTACTTC.